Listed below are T cell receptor beta chains from one sample, sequenced in a study of post-analysis software for immune sequencing data. TCRdb reprocessed the PCR reads via MiXCR and lists one record per CDR3 protein. Altogether about 760,000 distinct CDR3 sequences are present, about 27% being singletons, with the ten largest covering more than 0.45%. Specimen: blood. The receptors were sampled from a girl aged 5-17 years with multiple sclerosis. Both conserved end residues are part of each CDR3. Each record gives: J gene, clone size, V gene, D gene, CDR3 DNA, CDR3 protein. D genes are given only for firm matches. Rows may omit the clone size; those that give it use once, few, many or a size class.

TRBJ2-4 | few | TRBV7-8 | TRBD2 | TGTGCCAGCAGCTTCGGCGGGGGGGCCCAAAACATTCAGTACTTC | CASSFGGGAQNIQYF
TRBJ1-5 | - | TRBV6-1 | - | TGTGCCAGCACTCGAGGGAGGGGACGCAATCAGCCCCAGCATTTT | CASTRGRGRNQPQHF
TRBJ1-2 | few | TRBV6-1 | - | TGTGCCAGCAGTGAAGGGCGGCAGGGCTATGGCTACACCTTC | CASSEGRQGYGYTF
TRBJ2-3 | few | TRBV20-1 | - | TGCAGTGCTAGTAGGCAGGACACAGATACGCAGTATTTT | CSASRQDTDTQYF
TRBJ2-5 | - | TRBV11-1 | - | TGTGCCAGCAGCCCTCGGGACCCACGAGAGACCCAGTACTTC | CASSPRDPRETQYF
TRBJ2-7 | - | TRBV5-6 | - | TGTGCCAGCAGCTTGTTAGTTTCGGGGGCTTACGAGCAGTACTTC | CASSLLVSGAYEQYF
TRBJ2-1 | few | TRBV7-9 | - | TGTGCCAGCACCTTGGGGCCGGATGAGCAGTTCTTC | CASTLGPDEQFF
TRBJ1-1 | few | TRBV7-8 | - | TGTGCCAGCGGTTCACGTGAGGGGAGCACTGAAGCTTTCTTT | CASGSREGSTEAFF
TRBJ1-1 | few | TRBV6-1 | TRBD1 | TGTGCCAGCAGTGATTTCCGACAGGGAGCCGTCCTTGAAGCTTTCTTT | CASSDFRQGAVLEAFF
TRBJ2-1 | - | TRBV5-1 | - | TGCGCCAGCAGCCATAAACAGGTTAATGAGCAGTTCTTC | CASSHKQVNEQFF
TRBJ2-7 | many | TRBV4-3 | TRBD2 | TGCGCCAGCAGCCACGGTAGCGGGAGGTACGAGCAGTACTTC | CASSHGSGRYEQYF
TRBJ1-2 | few | TRBV12-3/TRBV12-4 | TRBD1 | TGTGCCAGCACCCGACAGGGGATATCGGGCGGCTACACCTTC | CASTRQGISGGYTF
TRBJ2-1 | - | TRBV6-2/TRBV6-3 | - | TGTGCCAGCAGTTCTGGGTACGATGAGCAGTTCTTC | CASSSGYDEQFF
TRBJ1-2 | few | TRBV29-1 | - | TGCAGCGTTGGTGGGGGACAAAGATACACCTTC | CSVGGGQRYTF
TRBJ2-7 | - | TRBV27 | - | TGTGCCAGCAGTTTCTCCCCGGTTAGAGGGCAGTACTTC | CASSFSPVRGQYF
TRBJ2-5 | few | TRBV20-1 | TRBD2 | TGCAGTGCTAGTCCTAGCGGGAGCCCCGGAGGGGAGACCCAGTACTTC | CSASPSGSPGGETQYF
TRBJ2-1 | few | TRBV5-6 | - | TGTGCCAGCAGACGAACGTGGGAAGGGGTGCAGCAGTTCTTC | CASRRTWEGVQQFF